A single sample is the source of the 20 T cell receptor beta chains below, sequenced in a study of control samples from healthy donors and cancer patients (TCRdb year 2020). Library method: the immunoSEQ multiplex PCR assay. Imported from immuneACCESS, the table was reduced by TCRdb to in-frame sequences with V and J called. These copies leave out some clones; in studies compared against another copy, an unresolved V gene accounts for under half, and the cause of the remainder is not known. In all, the sample holds about 150,000 clones, and roughly 92% of those were seen once. Clones ranked in the top ten supply about 2.4% of the sample. Sequences were obtained from blood. Source of these receptors: a middle-aged man in good health.

The chain links TRBV10-3 to TRBJ2-6; D might be TRBD1 (6 bases). Deletions cut 6 bases from V and 3 bases from J, with 15 bases between. Per germline, CDR1 ENHRY and CDR2 SYGVKD. There are 16 residues in the CDR3. The CDR3 sequence: CAIRPEQGIGANVLTF. The DNA for the CDR3 is TGTGCCATCAGACCCGAACAGGGAATTGGGGCCAACGTCCTGACTTTC.

The chain carries TRBV6-2 or TRBV6-3 and TRBJ2-5, with D tentatively TRBD1 (6 bases). V lost 0 bases to trimming and J lost 0 bases, with 8 bases between them. Germline values: CDR1 MNHEY, CDR2 SVGEGT. CDR3 length: 15 residues. DNA for the CDR3: TGTGCCAGCAGTTACTCGGGGGCCCACCAAGAGACCCAGTACTTC. It codes for CASSYSGAHQETQYF.

V is TRBV11-3 and J is TRBJ2-2; D possibly corresponds to TRBD2 (6 bases). CDR1 is SGHNT, CDR2 YENEEA, per germline. This CDR3 is 14 amino acids long. Between the trimmed V and J ends, which lost 1 base and 3 bases, there was a span of 6 bases. The CDR3 DNA sequence: TGTGCCAGCAGCTTAGGGGGGGACACCGGGGAGCTGTTTTTT. Translated, it gives CASSLGGDTGELFF.

This clone occurred once. V is TRBV7-6 and J is TRBJ1-1; the D is unclear. Trimming took off 5 bases at V and 10 bases at J, with 17 bases between the two ends. The V gene's germline CDR1 is SGHVS and CDR2 FNYEAQ. The CDR3 extends over 13 amino acids. In nucleotides, the CDR3 is TGTGCCAGCAGCCCAGCCGAGGGAGTCAGAGCTTTCTTT. This gives the protein CASSPAEGVRAFF.

This chain joins TRBV2 and TRBJ1-3; no definite D call. Germline loops: CDR1 SNHLY, CDR2 FYNNEI. Trimming took 3 bases from V and 1 from J, leaving 7 bases between them. The CDR3 consists of 14 residues. The CDR3 loop is CASSDRKSGNTIYF. In nucleotides, the CDR3 is TGTGCCAGCAGTGACAGAAAATCTGGAAACACCATATATTTT.

This sequence joins TRBV18 and TRBJ1-5; 8 bases line up with TRBD1. This CDR3 is built from 14 residues. Per the germline V gene, CDR1 is KGHSH and CDR2 is LQKENI. V was clipped by 2 bases and J by 7 bases; unmatched bases: 4. CDR3 DNA: TGTGCCAGCTCACCAGGGACAGGAGGACAGCCCCAGCATTTT. Translation gives CASSPGTGGQPQHF.

This clone came up once. The CDR3 nucleotides are TGTGCCAGCTCACCAGACGGTATGGCTCTTAGGGTCGAGCAGTACTTC. Translation gives CASSPDGMALRVEQYF. The chain employs TRBV18 and TRBJ2-7; D not certain. This CDR3 contains 16 residues. CDR1 KGHSH and CDR2 LQKENI come from the germline V gene. V shed 2 bases and J shed 6 bases, with 20 bases lying between them.

The genes are TRBV10-3 and TRBJ2-7; 10 nucleotides agree with TRBD2. With 6 bases clipped from V and 3 bases from J, the junction kept 2 bases outside the gene matches. CDR3 length: 13 residues. Germline V gene data show CDR1 as ENHRY and CDR2 as SYGVKD. The chain's CDR3 is CAIRVAGGYEQYF. The DNA of the CDR3 is TGTGCCATCAGAGTAGCGGGAGGCTACGAGCAGTACTTC.

The V gene is TRBV5-1, the J gene TRBJ2-1, with a tentative D call TRBD1 (5 bases). The CDR3 contains 12 residues. V was shortened by 4 bases and J by 11 bases, with 13 bases between the two germline ends. Germline V gene lookup returns CDR1 SGHRS and CDR2 YFSETQ. DNA of the CDR3: TGCGCCAGCAGCACCGATCAGGGCCAGCAGTTCTTC. Its translation: CASSTDQGQQFF.

The chain employs TRBV18 and TRBJ2-1; 8 bases agree with TRBD1. Germline CDR1 is KGHSH and CDR2 is LQKENI. J lost 3 bases, V lost 6 bases, and 4 bases had no gene match. The CDR3 contains 14 residues. CDR3 in DNA: TGTGCCAGCTCGTCGGACAGGGACTACAATGAGCAGTTCTTC. This translates into CASSSDRDYNEQFF.

The rearrangement joins TRBV19 to TRBJ2-2; the D gene is possibly TRBD1 (6 bases). Germline V gene lookup returns CDR1 LNHDA and CDR2 SQIVND (reference sequence). The CDR3 is made up of 16 amino acids. V was clipped by 6 bases and J by 8 bases, with 22 bases between them. CDR3 region: CASRTPDRSWAGELFF. The CDR3 DNA is TGTGCCAGTAGAACTCCTGACAGGTCCTGGGCTGGGGAGCTGTTTTTT.

V usage is TRBV20-1 and J usage is TRBJ1-1; D remains ambiguous. CDR3 length equals 15 residues. Trimming removed 3 bases from V and 7 bases from J, with 21 bases in between. Germline V lookup: CDR1 DFQATT, CDR2 SNEGSKA (reference sequence). The CDR3 DNA reads as TGCAGTGCTAGTGGTGGTGGGAAGAGGTTGGATGAAGCTTTCTTT. The encoded protein is CSASGGGKRLDEAFF.

The V call is TRBV3-1 (or the pseudogene TRBV3-2), the J call TRBJ2-3; D remains ambiguous. CDR3 length: 15 amino acids. Trimming stripped 5 bases from V and 1 base from J, with 13 bases between. CDR1 and CDR2 (germline): LGHDT, YNNKEL (reference sequence). CDR3 nucleotide sequence: TGTGCCAGCAGCTCCCAGGCATGGGGCACAGATACGCAGTATTTT. As protein: CASSSQAWGTDTQYF.

The V and J genes are TRBV4-1 and TRBJ1-2; D is perhaps TRBD1 (6 bases). Germline CDR1 and CDR2: MGHRA and YSYEKL. This CDR3 region has 15 residues. The V end was cut by 0 bases, the J end by 0 bases, with 8 bases between. CDR3 sequence (DNA): TGCGCCAGCAGCCAAGATGAGGGGGCTAACTATGGCTACACCTTC. Protein: CASSQDEGANYGYTF.

The genes are TRBV4-2 and TRBJ2-7; 7 bases agree with TRBD2. This CDR3 is 15 amino acids long. The germline V gene has CDR1 LGHNA and CDR2 YNFKEQ. With V trimmed by 3 bases and J by 1 base, 6 bases remained unmatched. The CDR3 loop is CASSQGGAGSYEQYF. CDR3 nucleotide sequence: TGTGCCAGCAGCCAGGGAGGGGCCGGGTCCTACGAGCAGTACTTC.

The chain is built from TRBV6-1 and TRBJ2-5; the D gene could be TRBD1 or TRBD2 (6 bases each). Germline lookup yields CDR1 MNHNS and CDR2 SASEGT. CDR3 size: 13 residues. V was clipped by 3 bases and J by 4 bases, with 9 bases between them. This CDR3 reads CASSEPGAETQYF. For the CDR3, the DNA is TGTGCCAGCAGTGAGCCGGGGGCAGAGACCCAGTACTTC.

In its sample, this clone was seen a few times. The chain recombines TRBV5-4 with TRBJ2-2; TRBD2 agrees at 9 bases. Per germline, CDR1 SGHNT and CDR2 YYREEE (reference sequence). CDR3 length: 16 residues. The V and J ends lost 4 bases and 1 base, in that order; junction bases with no gene match: 5. The DNA for the CDR3 is TGTGCCAGCAGCCTCGTTAGCGGGGGGAACACCGGGGAGCTGTTTTTT. Its translation: CASSLVSGGNTGELFF.

The gene calls are TRBV3-1 (or the pseudogene TRBV3-2) and TRBJ2-2, with unresolved D. This CDR3 is built from 15 residues. Germline CDR1 reads LGHDT; CDR2 reads YNNKEL (reference sequence). V dropped 0 bases and J dropped 4 bases, with 9 bases sitting between them. The CDR3 nucleotides are TGTGCCAGCAGCCAAGACCTTCCGGGCACCGGGGAGCTGTTTTTT. Its protein is CASSQDLPGTGELFF.

This sequence joins TRBV30 and TRBJ2-7; maybe TRBD2 (7 bases). The germline gives CDR1 GTSNPN, CDR2 SVGIG (reference sequence). The V end lost 7 bases, the J end lost 1 base, and 17 bases lay between the germline ends. There are 14 residues in the CDR3. CDR3 region: CALDGGGGSYEQYF. The DNA of the CDR3 is TGTGCCTTAGATGGAGGGGGGGGTTCCTACGAGCAGTACTTC.

The chain links TRBV21-1 to TRBJ2-3; the D segment call TRBD1 is taken from the table without a DNA check. TRBV21-1 is a listed pseudogene. This CDR3 contains 18 residues. The CDR3 is CASSMRTVDSFFTDTQYF. CDR3 bases: TGTGCCAGCAGCATGAGAACAGTGGACAGTTTTTTCACAGATACGCAGTATTTT.